The clone carrying this TCR beta chain was seen more than once but under ten times. Its antigen is not identified. This entry belongs to a study of T-cell memory formation after mild COVID-19. Study-level findings and limits: While clones contracting from day 15 to 85 were balanced between CD4 and CD8, later expanders leaned CD4+. Second-wave clones peaking on day 37 lacked confirmed SARS-CoV-2 specificity. CD4+ contracting clones lay mainly in CM and EM, CD8+ ones in EMRA.

UMIs and sample barcodes were carried by the TCR alpha and TCR beta cDNA libraries that 5'RACE produced using constant-segment primers. TCRdb itself ran the 5' RACE reads through MiXCR, one entry per CDR3 protein. The sample lists around 110,000 distinct CDR3 sequences, more than 15% occurring once. The clonotype was recovered from an adult woman who had mild COVID-19 (a few samples of this study predate the infection). Cell type and time point are not known. The sequencing input was PBMCs or a T cell subset sorted from them (not recorded which).

Written as DNA, the CDR3 is TGTGCCAGCAGTTACAAGGTTGGGGCCGGGAACACTGAAGCTTTCTTT. This encodes CASSYKVGAGNTEAFF. This chain connects TRBV6-2 or TRBV6-3 to TRBJ1-1, with TRBD1 as a possible D gene (5 bases). CDR3 length: 16 amino acids. V was pared by 2 bases and J by 1 base, with 14 bases between. The germline gives CDR1 MNHEY, CDR2 SVGEGT.